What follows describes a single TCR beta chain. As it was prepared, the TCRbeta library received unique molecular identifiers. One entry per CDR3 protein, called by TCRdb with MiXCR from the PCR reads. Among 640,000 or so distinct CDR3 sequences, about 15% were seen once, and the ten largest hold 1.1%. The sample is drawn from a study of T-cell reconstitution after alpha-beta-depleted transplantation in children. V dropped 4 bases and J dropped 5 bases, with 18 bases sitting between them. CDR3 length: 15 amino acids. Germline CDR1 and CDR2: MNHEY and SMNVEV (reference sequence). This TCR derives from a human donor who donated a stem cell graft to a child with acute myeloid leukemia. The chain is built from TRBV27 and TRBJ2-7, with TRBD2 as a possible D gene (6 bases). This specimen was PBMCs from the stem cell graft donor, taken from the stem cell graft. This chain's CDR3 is CASSSLPPWGDEQYF. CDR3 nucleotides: TGTGCCAGCAGTTCCCTTCCGCCCTGGGGGGACGAGCAGTACTTC.